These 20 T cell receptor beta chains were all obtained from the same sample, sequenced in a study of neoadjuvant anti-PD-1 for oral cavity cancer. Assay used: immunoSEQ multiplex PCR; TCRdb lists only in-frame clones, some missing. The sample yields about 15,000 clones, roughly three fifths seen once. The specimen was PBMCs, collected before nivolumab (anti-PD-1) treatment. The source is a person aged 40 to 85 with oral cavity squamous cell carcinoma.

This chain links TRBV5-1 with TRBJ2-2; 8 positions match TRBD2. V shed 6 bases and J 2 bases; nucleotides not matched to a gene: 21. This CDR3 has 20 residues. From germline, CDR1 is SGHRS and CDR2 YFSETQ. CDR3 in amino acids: CASKQGGLAHPYINTGELFF. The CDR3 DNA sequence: TGCGCCAGCAAACAGGGAGGACTAGCCCACCCCTACATAAACACCGGGGAGCTGTTTTTT. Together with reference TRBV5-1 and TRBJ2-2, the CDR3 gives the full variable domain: KAGVTQTPRYLIKTRGQQVTLSCSPISGHRSVSWYQQTPGQGLQFLFEYFSETQRNKGNFPGRFSGRQFSNSRSEMNVSTLELGDSALYLCASKQGGLAHPYINTGELFFGEGSRLTVL.

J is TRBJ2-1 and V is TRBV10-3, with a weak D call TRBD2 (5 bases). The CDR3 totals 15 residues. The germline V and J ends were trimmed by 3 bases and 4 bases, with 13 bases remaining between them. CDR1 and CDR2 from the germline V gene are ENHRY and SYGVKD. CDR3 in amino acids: CAISDPAESYNEQFF. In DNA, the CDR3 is TGTGCCATCAGTGATCCAGCGGAGTCGTACAATGAGCAGTTCTTC.

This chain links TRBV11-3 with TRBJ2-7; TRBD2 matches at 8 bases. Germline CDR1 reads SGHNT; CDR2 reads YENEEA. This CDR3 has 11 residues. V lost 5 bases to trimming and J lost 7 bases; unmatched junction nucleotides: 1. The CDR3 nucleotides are TGTGCCAGCAGCGGCGGGGGGGAGCAGTACTTC. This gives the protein CASSGGGEQYF.

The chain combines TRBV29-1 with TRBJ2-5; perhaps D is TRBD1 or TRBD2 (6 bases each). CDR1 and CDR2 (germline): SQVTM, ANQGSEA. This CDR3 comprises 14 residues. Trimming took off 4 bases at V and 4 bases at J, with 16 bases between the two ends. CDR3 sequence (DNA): TGCAGCGTTGCCCTGGGGGCAGCGGGAGAGACCCAGTACTTC. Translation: CSVALGAAGETQYF.

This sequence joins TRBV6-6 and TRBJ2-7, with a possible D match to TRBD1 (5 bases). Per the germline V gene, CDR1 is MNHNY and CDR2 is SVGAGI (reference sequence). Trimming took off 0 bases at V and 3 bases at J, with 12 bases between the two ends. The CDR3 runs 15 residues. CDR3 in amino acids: CASSYSTAGNYEQYF. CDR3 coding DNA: TGTGCCAGCAGTTACTCGACGGCAGGGAACTACGAGCAGTACTTC.

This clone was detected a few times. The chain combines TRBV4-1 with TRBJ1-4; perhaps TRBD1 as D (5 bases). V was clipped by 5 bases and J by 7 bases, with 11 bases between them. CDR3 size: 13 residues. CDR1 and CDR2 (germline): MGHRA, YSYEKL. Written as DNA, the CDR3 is TGCGCCAGCAGCGAACAGGCTGGTGAAAAACTGTTTTTT. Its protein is CASSEQAGEKLFF.

The CDR3 region has the DNA TGTGCCAGTAGTATCCCTCCGGAAAAACTGTTTTTT. It yields the protein CASSIPPEKLFF. The V and J genes are TRBV19 and TRBJ1-4; the D is unclear. There are 12 residues in the CDR3. Germline values: CDR1 LNHDA, CDR2 SQIVND (reference sequence). With 3 bases removed from V and 8 bases from J, the gap between germline ends came to 7 bases.

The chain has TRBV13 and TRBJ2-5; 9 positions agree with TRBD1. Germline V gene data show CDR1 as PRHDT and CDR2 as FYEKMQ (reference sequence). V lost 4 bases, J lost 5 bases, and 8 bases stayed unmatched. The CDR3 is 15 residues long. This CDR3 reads CASSSTQGARETQYF. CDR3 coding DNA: TGTGCCAGCAGCTCCACACAGGGGGCTAGGGAGACCCAGTACTTC.

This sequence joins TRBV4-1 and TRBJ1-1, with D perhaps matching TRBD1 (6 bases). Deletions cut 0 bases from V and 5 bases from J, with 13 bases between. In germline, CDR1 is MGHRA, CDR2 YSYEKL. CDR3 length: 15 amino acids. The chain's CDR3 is CASSQDRDILTEAFF. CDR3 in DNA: TGCGCCAGCAGCCAAGACCGGGACATTCTAACTGAAGCTTTCTTT.

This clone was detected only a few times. The CDR3 DNA is TGTGCCAGCAGTGGGGGTTGGACCTACGAGCAGTACTTC. Amino acid sequence: CASSGGWTYEQYF. This sequence joins TRBV6-1 and TRBJ2-7; D is uncertain. Germline assignment: CDR1 MNHNS and CDR2 SASEGT. CDR3 size: 13 residues. The V and J ends lost 4 bases and 2 bases respectively, with 9 bases between them.

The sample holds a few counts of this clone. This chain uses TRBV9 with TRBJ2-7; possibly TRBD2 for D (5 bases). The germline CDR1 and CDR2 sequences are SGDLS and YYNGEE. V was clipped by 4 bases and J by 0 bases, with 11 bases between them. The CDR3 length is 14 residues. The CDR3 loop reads CASSPRTSSYEQYF. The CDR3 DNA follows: TGTGCCAGCAGCCCCAGAACTAGCTCCTACGAGCAGTACTTC.

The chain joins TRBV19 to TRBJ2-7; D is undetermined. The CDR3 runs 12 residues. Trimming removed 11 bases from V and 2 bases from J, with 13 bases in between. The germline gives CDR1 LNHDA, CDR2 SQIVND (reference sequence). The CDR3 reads CALKESPYEQYF. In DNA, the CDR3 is TGTGCCCTAAAGGAGAGCCCCTACGAGCAGTACTTC.

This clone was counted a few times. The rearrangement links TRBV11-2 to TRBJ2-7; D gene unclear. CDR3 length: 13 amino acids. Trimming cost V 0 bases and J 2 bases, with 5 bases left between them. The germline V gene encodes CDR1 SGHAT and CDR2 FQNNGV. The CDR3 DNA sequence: TGTGCCAGCAGCTTAGATCCTCCCTACGAGCAGTACTTC. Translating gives CASSLDPPYEQYF.

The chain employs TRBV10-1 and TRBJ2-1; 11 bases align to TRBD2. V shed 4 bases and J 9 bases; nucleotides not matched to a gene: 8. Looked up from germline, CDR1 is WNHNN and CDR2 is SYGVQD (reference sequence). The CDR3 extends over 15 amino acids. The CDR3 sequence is CASSVGTSGRFEQFF. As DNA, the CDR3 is TGCGCCAGCAGTGTCGGCACTAGCGGGAGATTTGAGCAGTTCTTC.

Here the CDR3 reads CASSQGAGEQYF. DNA of the CDR3: TGTGCCAGCAGTCAGGGCGCAGGCGAGCAGTACTTC. The gene calls are TRBV6-1 and TRBJ2-7; possible D gene TRBD1, 5 bases. Germline CDR1 is MNHNS and CDR2 is SASEGT. Trimming pared 5 bases from V and 6 bases from J, leaving 11 bases between. The CDR3 runs to 12 residues.

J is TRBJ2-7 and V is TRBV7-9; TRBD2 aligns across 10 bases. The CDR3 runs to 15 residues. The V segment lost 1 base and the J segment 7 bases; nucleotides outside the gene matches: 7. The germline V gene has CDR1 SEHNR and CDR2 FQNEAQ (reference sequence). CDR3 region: CASSLGLAGAREQYF. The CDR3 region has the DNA TGTGCCAGCAGCTTAGGGCTAGCGGGAGCGAGAGAGCAGTACTTC.

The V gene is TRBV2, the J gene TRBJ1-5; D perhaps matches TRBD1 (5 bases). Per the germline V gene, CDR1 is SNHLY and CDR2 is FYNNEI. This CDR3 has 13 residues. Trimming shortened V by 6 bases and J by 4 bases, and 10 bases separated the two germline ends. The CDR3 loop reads CASRADTNQPQHF. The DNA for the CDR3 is TGTGCCAGCAGGGCGGACACAAATCAGCCCCAGCATTTT.

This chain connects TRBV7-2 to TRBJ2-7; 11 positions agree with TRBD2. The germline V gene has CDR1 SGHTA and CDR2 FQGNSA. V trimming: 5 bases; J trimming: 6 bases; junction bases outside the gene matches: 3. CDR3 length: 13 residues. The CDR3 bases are TGTGCCAGCAGCCAGCTAGCGGGAGGCGAGCAGTACTTC. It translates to CASSQLAGGEQYF.

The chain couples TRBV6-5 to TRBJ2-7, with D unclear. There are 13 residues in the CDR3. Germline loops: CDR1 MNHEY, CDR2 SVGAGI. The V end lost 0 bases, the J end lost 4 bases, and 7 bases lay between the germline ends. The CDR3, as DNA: TGTGCCAGCAGTTACTCGAGAATTTACGAGCAGTACTTC. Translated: CASSYSRIYEQYF.

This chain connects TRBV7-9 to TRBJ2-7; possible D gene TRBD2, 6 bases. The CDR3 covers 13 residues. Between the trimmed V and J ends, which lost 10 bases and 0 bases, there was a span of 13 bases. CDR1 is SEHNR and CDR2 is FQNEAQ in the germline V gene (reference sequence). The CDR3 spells CATRRESSYEQYF. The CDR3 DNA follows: TGTGCCACCCGTCGGGAGAGCTCCTACGAGCAGTACTTC.